A single sample gave rise to the 15 T cell receptor beta chains below, sequenced in a study of blood T cell repertoires in COVID-19. The data were produced by immunoSEQ multiplex PCR, yet TCRdb's version contains in-frame clones alone and is incomplete. The sample has 9,500 to 11,000 clones, approximately 89% seen once; the top ten hold approximately 5%. Sequenced sample: peripheral blood. The receptors derive from a human donor in a cohort sampled during active COVID-19.

V and J are TRBV4-3 and TRBJ1-6; TRBD1 agrees at 8 bases. V lost 0 bases to trimming and J lost 2 bases; unmatched junction nucleotides: 3. This CDR3 has 17 amino acids. Germline V gene data show CDR1 as LGHNA and CDR2 as YSLEER. CDR3 DNA sequence: TGCGCCAGCAGCCAAGATTTACAGGGGGCCTATAATTCACCCCTCCACTTT. It yields the protein CASSQDLQGAYNSPLHF.

The DNA of the CDR3 is TGCGCCAGCAGACGCCGCCCTCCAAAAAGACAGGGTGGTGGCACAGATACGCAGTATTTT. Protein product: CASRRRPPKRQGGGTDTQYF. V and J are TRBV10-2 and TRBJ2-3; TRBD1 matches 7 bases. J lost 1 base, V lost 6 bases, and 22 bases had no gene match. The germline CDR1 and CDR2 sequences are WSHSY and SAAADI. The CDR3 runs 20 residues.

This chain uses TRBV6-5 with TRBJ2-2, with D unclear. V lost 6 bases and J lost 4, with 15 bases in between. This CDR3 has 15 residues. CDR1 and CDR2 (germline): MNHEY, SVGAGI. CDR3 sequence (DNA): TGTGCCAGCAGCCGCATGGATAGAGGCACCGGGGAGCTGTTTTTT. It is translated as CASSRMDRGTGELFF.

This clone was observed a single time. The chain combines TRBV6-2 or TRBV6-3 with TRBJ1-2; tentatively, D is TRBD1 (6 bases). V lost 5 bases and J 6 bases, leaving 16 bases between the germline ends. CDR3 length: 14 residues. Germline loops: CDR1 MNHEY, CDR2 SVGEGT. The CDR3 spells CASSQPDSLNGYTF. The DNA for the CDR3 is TGTGCCAGCAGTCAACCGGACAGCCTGAATGGCTACACCTTC.

The chain employs TRBV18 and TRBJ1-2, with 7 bases lining up with TRBD1. V shed 2 bases, J shed 3 bases, and the junction held 0 bases outside the gene matches. Germline CDR1 is KGHSH and CDR2 is LQKENI. The CDR3 contains 13 residues. For the CDR3, the DNA is TGTGCCAGCTCACCAGACAGGGACTATGGCTACACCTTC. It encodes CASSPDRDYGYTF. Using reference TRBV18 and TRBJ1-2 for the parts outside the CDR3, the full variable domain is NAGVMQNPRHLVRRRGQEARLRCSPMKGHSHVYWYRQLPEEGLKFMVYLQKENIIDESGMPKERFSAEFPKEGPSILRIQQVVRGDSAAYFCASSPDRDYGYTFGSGTRLTVV.

The chain links TRBV2 to TRBJ1-1; the D is unclear. CDR1 SNHLY and CDR2 FYNNEI come from the germline V gene. The V end was cut by 4 bases, the J end by 6 bases, with 9 bases between. The CDR3 runs to 12 residues. CDR3 residues: CASSGPGPEAFF. The CDR3 DNA follows: TGTGCCAGCAGTGGTCCGGGTCCTGAAGCTTTCTTT.

This rearrangement joins TRBV18 to TRBJ1-2; tentatively, D is TRBD1 (5 bases). The CDR3 consists of 15 residues. Per the germline V gene, CDR1 is KGHSH and CDR2 is LQKENI. Trimming stripped 3 bases from V and 4 bases from J, with 15 bases between. CDR3 sequence reads: CASSPGMRGSYGYTF. Here the CDR3 DNA reads TGTGCCAGCTCACCCGGGATGCGGGGGAGCTATGGCTACACCTTC.

The chain employs TRBV7-9 and TRBJ1-5, with 7 bases lining up with TRBD1. Looked up from germline, CDR1 is SEHNR and CDR2 is FQNEAQ (reference sequence). CDR3 length equals 12 residues. After removal of 9 bases from V and 3 bases from J, the junction contained 2 bases not matched to a gene. CDR3 amino acids: CASQGDNQPQHF. The CDR3 coding sequence is TGTGCCAGTCAGGGGGACAATCAGCCCCAGCATTTT.

V usage is TRBV4-3 and J usage is TRBJ2-7; no clear D. From germline, CDR1 is LGHNA and CDR2 YSLEER. The CDR3 is 15 amino acids. Trimming took off 1 base at V and 4 bases at J, with 14 bases between the two ends. The CDR3 DNA follows: TGCGCCAGCAGCCAAGGTCCCGGGTCCGGGTACGAGCAGTACTTC. Amino acid sequence: CASSQGPGSGYEQYF.

The chain employs TRBV3-1 (or the pseudogene TRBV3-2) and TRBJ1-5; tentatively, D is TRBD1 (6 bases). CDR3 length equals 14 residues. Germline V gene data show CDR1 as LGHDT and CDR2 as YNNKEL (reference sequence). V lost 1 base, J lost 9 bases, and 13 bases lay in between. This CDR3 reads CASSQGQEPRPQHF. The DNA of the CDR3 is TGTGCCAGCAGCCAAGGACAGGAGCCTCGGCCCCAGCATTTT.

The table lists this clone with a count of one. The J gene is TRBJ1-1, the V gene TRBV12-3 or TRBV12-4; possible D gene TRBD1, 6 bases. The V and J ends lost 2 bases and 6 bases respectively, with 10 bases between them. CDR3 length: 13 amino acids. The CDR3 DNA sequence: TGTGCCAGCAGTTTACGGACAGACGCTGAAGCTTTCTTT. It specifies CASSLRTDAEAFF.

The chain carries TRBV19 and TRBJ2-3; perhaps TRBD2 as D (7 bases). This CDR3 spans 17 amino acids. Germline loops: CDR1 LNHDA, CDR2 SQIVND (reference sequence). V was trimmed by 4 bases and J by 0 bases, leaving 17 bases between them. The DNA for the CDR3 is TGTGCCAGTAGTAAGGGGGGCAGCGGGAAAAGCACAGATACGCAGTATTTT. Its translation is CASSKGGSGKSTDTQYF.

This clone was detected a few times. The V call is TRBV7-2, the J call TRBJ2-3; TRBD1 matches at 7 bases. The CDR3 runs 16 residues. Germline V gives CDR1 SGHTA, CDR2 FQGNSA. The trim removed 4 bases at V and 2 bases at J, leaving 9 bases unmatched. DNA for the CDR3: TGTGCCAGCAGCTCATACGGGACAGTACCCACAGATACGCAGTATTTT. Its translation: CASSSYGTVPTDTQYF.

V is TRBV19 and J is TRBJ2-1; D may be TRBD2 (7 bases). V lost 6 bases and J 9 bases, leaving 33 bases between the germline ends. The CDR3 extends over 19 amino acids. Germline assignment: CDR1 LNHDA and CDR2 SQIVND (reference sequence). The CDR3 DNA sequence: TGTGCCAGTAGCCCACAGGGCGGGGCGGCGGGAGTCCTCCACGGTGAGCAGTTCTTC. Its translation: CASSPQGGAAGVLHGEQFF.

This rearrangement joins TRBV29-1 to TRBJ2-2; TRBD2 matches at 7 bases. The trim removed 8 bases at V and 4 bases at J, leaving 7 bases unmatched. CDR3 length: 13 residues. Germline V lookup: CDR1 SQVTM, CDR2 ANQGSEA. The chain's CDR3 is CSSGGGSTGELFF. Written as DNA, the CDR3 is TGCAGCTCTGGGGGGGGAAGCACCGGGGAGCTGTTTTTT.